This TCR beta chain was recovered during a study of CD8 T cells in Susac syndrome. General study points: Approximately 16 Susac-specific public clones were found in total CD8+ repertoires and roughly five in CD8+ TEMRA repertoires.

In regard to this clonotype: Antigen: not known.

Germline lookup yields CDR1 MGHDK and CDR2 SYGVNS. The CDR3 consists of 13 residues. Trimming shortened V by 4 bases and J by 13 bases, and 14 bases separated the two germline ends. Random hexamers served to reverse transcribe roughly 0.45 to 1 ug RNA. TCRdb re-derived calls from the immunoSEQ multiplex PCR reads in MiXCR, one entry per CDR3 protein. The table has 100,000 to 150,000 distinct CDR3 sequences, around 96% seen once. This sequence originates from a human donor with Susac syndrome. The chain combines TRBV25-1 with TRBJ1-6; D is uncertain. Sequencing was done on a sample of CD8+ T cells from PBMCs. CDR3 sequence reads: CASSVGPGRPLHF. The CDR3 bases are TGTGCCAGCAGTGTAGGGCCCGGGCGCCCCCTCCACTTT. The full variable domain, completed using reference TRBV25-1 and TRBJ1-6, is EADIYQTPRYLVIGTGKKITLECSQTMGHDKMYWYQQDPGMELHLIHYSYGVNSTEKGDLSSESTVSRIRTEHFPLTLESARPSHTSQYLCASSVGPGRPLHFGNGTRLTVT.